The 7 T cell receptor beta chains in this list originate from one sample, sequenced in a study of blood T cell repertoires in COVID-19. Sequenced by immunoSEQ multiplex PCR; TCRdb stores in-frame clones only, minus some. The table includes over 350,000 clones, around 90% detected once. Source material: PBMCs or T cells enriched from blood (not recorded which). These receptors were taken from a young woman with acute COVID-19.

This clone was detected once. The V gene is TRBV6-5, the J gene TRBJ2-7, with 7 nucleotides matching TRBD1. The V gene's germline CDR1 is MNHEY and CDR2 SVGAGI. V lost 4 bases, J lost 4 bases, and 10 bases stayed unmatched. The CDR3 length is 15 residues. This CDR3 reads CASSSPPTGVYEQYF. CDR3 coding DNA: TGTGCCAGCAGTTCCCCACCAACAGGGGTATACGAGCAGTACTTC.

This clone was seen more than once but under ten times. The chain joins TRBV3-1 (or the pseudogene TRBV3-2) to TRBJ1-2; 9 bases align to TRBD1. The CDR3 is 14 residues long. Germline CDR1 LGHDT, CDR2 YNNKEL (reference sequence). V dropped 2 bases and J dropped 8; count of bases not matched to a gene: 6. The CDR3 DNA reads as TGTGCCAGCAGCCAAACTGACAGGGGGGAAGGCTACACCTTC. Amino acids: CASSQTDRGEGYTF.

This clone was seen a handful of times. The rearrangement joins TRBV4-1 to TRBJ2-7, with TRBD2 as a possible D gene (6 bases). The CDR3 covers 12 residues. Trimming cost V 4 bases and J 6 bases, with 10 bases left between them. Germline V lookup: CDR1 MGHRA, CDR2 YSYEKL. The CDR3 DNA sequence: TGCGCCAGCAGCCTTGGGGGGACCGAGCAGTACTTC. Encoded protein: CASSLGGTEQYF.

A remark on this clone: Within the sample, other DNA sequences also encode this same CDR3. The CDR3 nucleotides read TGTGCCAGCTCACCCGAAGAGACCCAGTACTTC. It is translated as CASSPEETQYF. The rearrangement joins TRBV18 to TRBJ2-5; no reliable D call. V lost 3 bases to trimming and J lost 3 bases, with 2 bases between them. This CDR3 is built from 11 residues. Looked up from germline, CDR1 is KGHSH and CDR2 is LQKENI.

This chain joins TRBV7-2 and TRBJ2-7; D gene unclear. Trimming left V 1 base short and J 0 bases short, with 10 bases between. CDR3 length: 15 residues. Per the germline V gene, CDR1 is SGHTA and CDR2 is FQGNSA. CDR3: CASSLGMLSSYEQYF. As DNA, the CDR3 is TGTGCCAGCAGCTTAGGCATGCTAAGCTCCTACGAGCAGTACTTC.

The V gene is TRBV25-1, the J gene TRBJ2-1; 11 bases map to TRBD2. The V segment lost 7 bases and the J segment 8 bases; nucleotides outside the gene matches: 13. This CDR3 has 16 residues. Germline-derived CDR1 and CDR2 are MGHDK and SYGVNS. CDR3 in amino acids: CASMVGPSGGPYEQFF. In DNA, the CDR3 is TGTGCCAGCATGGTGGGGCCTAGCGGGGGGCCCTATGAGCAGTTCTTC.

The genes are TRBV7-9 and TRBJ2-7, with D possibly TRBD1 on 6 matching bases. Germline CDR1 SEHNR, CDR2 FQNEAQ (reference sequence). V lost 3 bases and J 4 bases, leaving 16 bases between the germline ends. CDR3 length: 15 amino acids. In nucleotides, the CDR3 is TGTGCCAGCAGCTTTCTTGGGGCAGGGGAGTACGAGCAGTACTTC. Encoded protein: CASSFLGAGEYEQYF.